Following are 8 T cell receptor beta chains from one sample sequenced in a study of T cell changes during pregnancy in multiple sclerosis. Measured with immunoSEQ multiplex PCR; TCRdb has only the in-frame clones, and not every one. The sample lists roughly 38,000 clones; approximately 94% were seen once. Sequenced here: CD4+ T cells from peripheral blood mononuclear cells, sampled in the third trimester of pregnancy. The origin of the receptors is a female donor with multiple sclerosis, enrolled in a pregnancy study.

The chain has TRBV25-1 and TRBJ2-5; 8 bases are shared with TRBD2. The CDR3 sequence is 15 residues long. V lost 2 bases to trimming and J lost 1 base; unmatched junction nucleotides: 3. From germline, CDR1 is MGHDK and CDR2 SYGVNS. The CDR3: CASSEAAGGQETQYF. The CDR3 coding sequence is TGTGCCAGCAGTGAAGCGGCGGGAGGCCAAGAGACCCAGTACTTC.

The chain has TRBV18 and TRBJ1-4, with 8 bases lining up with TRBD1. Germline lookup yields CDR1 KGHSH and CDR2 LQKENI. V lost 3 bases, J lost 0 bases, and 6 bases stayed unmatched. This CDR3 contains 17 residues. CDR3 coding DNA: TGTGCCAGCTCACCGACAGGGGTCTCAACAACTAATGAAAAACTGTTTTTT. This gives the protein CASSPTGVSTTNEKLFF.

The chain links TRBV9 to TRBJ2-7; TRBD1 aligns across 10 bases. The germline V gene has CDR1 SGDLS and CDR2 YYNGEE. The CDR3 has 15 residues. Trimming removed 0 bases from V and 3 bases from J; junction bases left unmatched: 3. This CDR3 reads CASSVATGGVYEQYF. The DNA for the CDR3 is TGTGCCAGCAGCGTAGCGACAGGGGGCGTCTACGAGCAGTACTTC.

The CDR3, as DNA: TGTGCCAGCAGTTCAGGGACAAAGCTCTACGAGCAGTACTTC. It is translated as CASSSGTKLYEQYF. The chain employs TRBV28 and TRBJ2-7, with D possibly being TRBD1 (6 bases). V was trimmed by 4 bases and J by 3 bases, leaving 13 bases between them. CDR3 length: 14 residues. CDR1 MDHEN and CDR2 SYDVKM come from the germline V gene.

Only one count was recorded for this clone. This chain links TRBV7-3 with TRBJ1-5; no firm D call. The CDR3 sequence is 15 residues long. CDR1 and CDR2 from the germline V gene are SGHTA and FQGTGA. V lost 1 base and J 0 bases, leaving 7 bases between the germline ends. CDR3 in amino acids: CASSLNGDSNQPQHF. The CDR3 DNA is TGTGCCAGCAGCTTAAACGGAGATAGCAATCAGCCCCAGCATTTT.

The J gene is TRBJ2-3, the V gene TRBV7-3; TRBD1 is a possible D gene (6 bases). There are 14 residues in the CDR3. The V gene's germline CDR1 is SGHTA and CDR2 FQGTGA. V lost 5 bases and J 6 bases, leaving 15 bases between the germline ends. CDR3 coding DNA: TGTGCCAGCAGCCCATCCAGGGGTAAGGATACGCAGTATTTT. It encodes CASSPSRGKDTQYF.

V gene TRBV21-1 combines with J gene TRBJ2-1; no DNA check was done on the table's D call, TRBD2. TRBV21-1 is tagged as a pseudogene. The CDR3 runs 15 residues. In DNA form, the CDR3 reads TGTGCCAGCAGCGAAAGCGGTTCTTCCTACAATGAGCAGTTCTTC. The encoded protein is CASSESGSSYNEQFF.

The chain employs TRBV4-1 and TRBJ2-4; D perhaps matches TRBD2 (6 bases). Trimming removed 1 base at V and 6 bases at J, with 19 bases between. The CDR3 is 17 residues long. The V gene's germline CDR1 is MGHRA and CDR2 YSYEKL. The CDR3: CASSQGGHWEEVNIQYF. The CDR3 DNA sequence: TGCGCCAGCAGCCAAGGCGGGCACTGGGAGGAGGTAAACATTCAGTACTTC.